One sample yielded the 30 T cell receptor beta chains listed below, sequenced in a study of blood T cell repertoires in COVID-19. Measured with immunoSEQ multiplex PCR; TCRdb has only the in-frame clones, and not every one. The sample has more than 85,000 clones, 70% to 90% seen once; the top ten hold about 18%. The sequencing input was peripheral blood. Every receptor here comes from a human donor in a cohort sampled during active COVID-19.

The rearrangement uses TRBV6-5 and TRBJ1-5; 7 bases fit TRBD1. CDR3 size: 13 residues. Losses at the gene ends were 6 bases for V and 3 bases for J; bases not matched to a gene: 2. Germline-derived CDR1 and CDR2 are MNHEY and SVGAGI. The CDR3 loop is CASRQGYNQPQHF. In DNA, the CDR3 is TGTGCCAGCAGACAGGGGTACAATCAGCCCCAGCATTTT.

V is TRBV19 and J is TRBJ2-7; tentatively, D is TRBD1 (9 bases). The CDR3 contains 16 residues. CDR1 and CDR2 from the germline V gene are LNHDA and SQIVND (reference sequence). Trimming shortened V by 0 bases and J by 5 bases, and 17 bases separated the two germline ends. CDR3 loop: CASSIDSGTGSNEQYF. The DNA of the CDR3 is TGTGCCAGTAGTATAGATAGCGGGACAGGGTCCAACGAGCAGTACTTC.

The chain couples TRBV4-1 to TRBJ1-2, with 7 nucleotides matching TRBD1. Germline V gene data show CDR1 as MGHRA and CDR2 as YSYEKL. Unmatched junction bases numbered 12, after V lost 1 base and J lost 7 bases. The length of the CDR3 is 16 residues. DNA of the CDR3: TGCGCCAGCAGCCAAGGAGATATCAGGGGGGATTTTGGCTACACCTTC. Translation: CASSQGDIRGDFGYTF.

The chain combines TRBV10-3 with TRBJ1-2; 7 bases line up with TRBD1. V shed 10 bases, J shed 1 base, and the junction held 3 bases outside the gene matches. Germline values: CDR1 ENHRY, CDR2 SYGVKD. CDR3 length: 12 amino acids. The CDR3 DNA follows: TGTGCCAATCGACAGGGTAACTATGGCTACACCTTC. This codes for CANRQGNYGYTF.

Here the CDR3 DNA reads TGTGCCAGCAGCTTAGCAGCGGGGGCCAACAATGAGCAGTTCTTC. Its translation is CASSLAAGANNEQFF. This chain uses TRBV11-2 with TRBJ2-1, with 8 bases identical to TRBD2. V lost 1 base and J lost 5; bases outside the gene matches: 4. This CDR3 comprises 15 residues. CDR1 is SGHAT, CDR2 FQNNGV, per germline.

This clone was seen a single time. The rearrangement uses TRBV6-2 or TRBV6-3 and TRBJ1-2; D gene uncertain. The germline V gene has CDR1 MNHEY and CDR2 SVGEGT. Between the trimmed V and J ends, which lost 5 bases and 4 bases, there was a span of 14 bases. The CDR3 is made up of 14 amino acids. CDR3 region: CASSTTGYFYGYTF. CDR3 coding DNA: TGTGCCAGCAGTACAACGGGATATTTCTATGGCTACACCTTC.

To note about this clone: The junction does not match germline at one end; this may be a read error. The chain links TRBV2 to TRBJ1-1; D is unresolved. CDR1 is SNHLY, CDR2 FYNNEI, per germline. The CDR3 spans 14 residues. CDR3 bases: TGTGCCAGCACTGAAACAGCTATGAACACTGAAGCTTTCTTT. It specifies CASTETAMNTEAFF.

CDR3 in amino acids: CASSSLVGTSGGNTGELFF. The CDR3 DNA sequence: TGTGCCAGCAGCTCCCTAGTTGGGACTAGCGGGGGTAACACCGGGGAGCTGTTTTTT. The rearrangement links TRBV27 to TRBJ2-2; 14 bases are a match to TRBD2. CDR3 length equals 19 residues. Germline CDR1 is MNHEY and CDR2 is SMNVEV (reference sequence). V lost 6 bases and J lost 2; bases outside the gene matches: 11.

This chain's CDR3 is CASSGFWGGEQFF. Here the CDR3 DNA reads TGTGCCAGCAGTGGGTTTTGGGGGGGTGAGCAGTTCTTC. The chain joins TRBV2 to TRBJ2-1; 7 bases are shared with TRBD2. Germline V gene lookup returns CDR1 SNHLY and CDR2 FYNNEI. V gave up 4 bases and J gave up 9 bases; unmatched junction bases: 6. The CDR3 loop spans 13 amino acids. Looking up the rest from reference TRBV2 and TRBJ2-1 gives the full variable domain: EPEVTQTPSHQVTQMGQEVILRCVPISNHLYFYWYRQILGQKVEFLVSFYNNEISEKSEIFDDQFSVERPDGSNFTLKIRSTKLEDSAMYFCASSGFWGGEQFFGPGTRLTVL.

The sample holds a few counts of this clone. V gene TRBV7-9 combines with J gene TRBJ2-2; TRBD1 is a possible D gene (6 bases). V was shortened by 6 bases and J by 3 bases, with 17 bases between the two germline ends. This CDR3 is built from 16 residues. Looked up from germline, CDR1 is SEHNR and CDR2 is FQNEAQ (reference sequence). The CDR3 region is CASRPSRQDYTGELFF. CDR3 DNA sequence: TGTGCCAGCAGACCTAGTAGACAGGACTACACCGGGGAGCTGTTTTTT.

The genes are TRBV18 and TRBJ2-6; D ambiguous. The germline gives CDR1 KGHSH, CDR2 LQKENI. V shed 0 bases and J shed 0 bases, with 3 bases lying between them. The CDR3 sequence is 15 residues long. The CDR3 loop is CASSPPRSGANVLTF. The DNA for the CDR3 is TGTGCCAGCTCACCACCCCGCTCTGGGGCCAACGTCCTGACTTTC.

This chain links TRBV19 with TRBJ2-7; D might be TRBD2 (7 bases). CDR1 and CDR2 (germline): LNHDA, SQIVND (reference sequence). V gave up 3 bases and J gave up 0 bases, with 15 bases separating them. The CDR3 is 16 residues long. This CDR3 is CASSIVRGASSYEQYF. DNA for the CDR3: TGTGCCAGTAGTATTGTCCGGGGGGCAAGCTCCTACGAGCAGTACTTC.

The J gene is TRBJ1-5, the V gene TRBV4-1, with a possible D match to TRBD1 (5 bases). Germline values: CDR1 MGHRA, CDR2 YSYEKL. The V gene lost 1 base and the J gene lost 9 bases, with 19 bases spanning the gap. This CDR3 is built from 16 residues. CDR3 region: CASSQGWGGTESPQHF. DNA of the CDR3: TGCGCCAGCAGCCAAGGGTGGGGGGGAACGGAGTCGCCCCAGCATTTT.

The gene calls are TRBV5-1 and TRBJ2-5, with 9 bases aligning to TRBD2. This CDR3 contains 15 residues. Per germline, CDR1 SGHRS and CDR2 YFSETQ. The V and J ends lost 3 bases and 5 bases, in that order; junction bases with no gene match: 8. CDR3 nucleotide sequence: TGCGCCAGCAGCTCCTTAGCGGGGGATAGGGAGACCCAGTACTTC. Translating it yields CASSSLAGDRETQYF.

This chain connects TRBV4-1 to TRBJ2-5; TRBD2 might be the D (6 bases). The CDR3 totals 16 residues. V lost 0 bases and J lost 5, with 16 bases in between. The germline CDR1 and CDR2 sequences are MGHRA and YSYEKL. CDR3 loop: CASSQDGGWVGETQYF. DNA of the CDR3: TGCGCCAGCAGCCAAGATGGGGGGTGGGTAGGGGAGACCCAGTACTTC.

CDR3 loop: CAIRQGRRESPLHF. The CDR3 nucleotides are TGTGCCATCAGACAAGGGAGGAGGGAATCACCCCTCCACTTT. The chain links TRBV10-3 to TRBJ1-6; D is unresolved. Trimming left V 6 bases short and J 10 bases short, with 16 bases between. The CDR3 contains 14 residues. Per germline, CDR1 ENHRY and CDR2 SYGVKD.

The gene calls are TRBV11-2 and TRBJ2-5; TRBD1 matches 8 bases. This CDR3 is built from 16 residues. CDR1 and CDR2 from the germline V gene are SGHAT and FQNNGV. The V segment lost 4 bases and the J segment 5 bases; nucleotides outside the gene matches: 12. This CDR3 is CASSSGTGDPGETQYF. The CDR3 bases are TGTGCCAGCAGCTCTGGGACAGGAGACCCAGGGGAGACCCAGTACTTC. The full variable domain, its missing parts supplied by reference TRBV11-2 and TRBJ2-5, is EAGVAQSPRYKIIEKRQSVAFWCNPISGHATLYWYQQILGQGPKLLIQFQNNGVVDDSQLPKDRFSAERLKGVDSTLKIQPAKLEDSAVYLCASSSGTGDPGETQYFGPGTRLLVL.

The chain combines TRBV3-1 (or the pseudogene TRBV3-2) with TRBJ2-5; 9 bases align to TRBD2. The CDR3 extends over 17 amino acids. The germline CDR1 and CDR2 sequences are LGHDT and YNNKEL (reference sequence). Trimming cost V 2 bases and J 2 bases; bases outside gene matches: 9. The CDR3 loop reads CASSQFLAGEEQETQYF. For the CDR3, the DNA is TGTGCCAGCAGCCAATTTTTAGCGGGGGAGGAGCAAGAGACCCAGTACTTC.

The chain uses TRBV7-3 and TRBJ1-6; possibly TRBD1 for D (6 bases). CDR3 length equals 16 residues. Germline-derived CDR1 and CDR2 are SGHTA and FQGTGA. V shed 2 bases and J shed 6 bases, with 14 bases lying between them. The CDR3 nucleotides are TGTGCCAGCAGCTTACTACCAGGGGCTCGTAATTCACCCCTCCACTTT. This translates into CASSLLPGARNSPLHF.

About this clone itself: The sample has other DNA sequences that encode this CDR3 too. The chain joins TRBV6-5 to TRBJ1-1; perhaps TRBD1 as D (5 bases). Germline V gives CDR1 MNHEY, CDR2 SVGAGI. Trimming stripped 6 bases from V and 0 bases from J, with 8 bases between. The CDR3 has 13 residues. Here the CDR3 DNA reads TGTGCCAGCAGCCTGACAGTGAACACTGAAGCTTTCTTT. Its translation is CASSLTVNTEAFF.

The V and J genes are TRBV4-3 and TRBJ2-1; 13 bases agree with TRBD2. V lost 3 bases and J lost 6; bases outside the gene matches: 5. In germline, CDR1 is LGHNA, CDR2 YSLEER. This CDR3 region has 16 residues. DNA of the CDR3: TGCGCCAGCAGCCAGCGAACTAGCGGGGGGGCCAATGAGCAGTTCTTC. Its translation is CASSQRTSGGANEQFF.

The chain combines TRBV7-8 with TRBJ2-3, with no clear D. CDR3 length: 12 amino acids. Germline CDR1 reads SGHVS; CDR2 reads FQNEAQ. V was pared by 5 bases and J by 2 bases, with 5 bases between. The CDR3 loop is CASSLYTDTQYF. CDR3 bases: TGTGCCAGCAGCCTCTACACAGATACGCAGTATTTT.

The CDR3 DNA is TGTGCCAGCAGCCAAGGAGTGGTAGCGGGGGGAGGAGGCACAGATACGCAGTATTTT. Encoded protein: CASSQGVVAGGGGTDTQYF. J is TRBJ2-3 and V is TRBV3-1 (or the pseudogene TRBV3-2); TRBD2 aligns across 10 bases. Trimming cost V 1 base and J 1 base; bases outside gene matches: 11. The germline CDR1 and CDR2 sequences are LGHDT and YNNKEL (reference sequence). The CDR3 is made up of 19 amino acids.

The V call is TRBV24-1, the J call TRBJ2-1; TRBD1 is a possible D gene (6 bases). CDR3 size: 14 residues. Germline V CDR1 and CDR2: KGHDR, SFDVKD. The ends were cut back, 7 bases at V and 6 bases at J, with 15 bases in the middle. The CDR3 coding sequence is TGTGCCACCAGGGGGGATGCGGACAGCAATGAGCAGTTCTTC. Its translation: CATRGDADSNEQFF.

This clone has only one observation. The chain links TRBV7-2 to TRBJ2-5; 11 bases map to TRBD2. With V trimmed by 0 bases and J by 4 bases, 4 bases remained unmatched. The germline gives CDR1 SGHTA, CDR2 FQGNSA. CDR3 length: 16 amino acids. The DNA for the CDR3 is TGTGCCAGCAGCTTAGCCGTAGCGGGGGGGCGAGAGACCCAGTACTTC. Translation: CASSLAVAGGRETQYF.

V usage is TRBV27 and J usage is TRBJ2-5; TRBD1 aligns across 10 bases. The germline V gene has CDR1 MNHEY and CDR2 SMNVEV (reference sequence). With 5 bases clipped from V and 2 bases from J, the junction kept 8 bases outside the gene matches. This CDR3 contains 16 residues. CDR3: CASSLDRGLQQETQYF. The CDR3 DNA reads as TGTGCCAGCAGTCTGGACAGGGGGTTACAACAAGAGACCCAGTACTTC.

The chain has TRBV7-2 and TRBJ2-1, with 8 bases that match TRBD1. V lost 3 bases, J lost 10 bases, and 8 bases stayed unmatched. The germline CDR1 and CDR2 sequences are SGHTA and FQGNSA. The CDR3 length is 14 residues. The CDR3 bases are TGTGCCAGCAGCTTTTCATACAGGGGGGAAGAGCAGTTCTTC. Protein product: CASSFSYRGEEQFF.

The CDR3 DNA reads TGTGCCAGCAGGAGGGACAGCTCCTCTGGAAACACCATATATTTT. It is translated as CASRRDSSSGNTIYF. The genes are TRBV6-5 and TRBJ1-3, with TRBD1 matching 7 bases. The V and J ends lost 6 bases and 0 bases, in that order; junction bases with no gene match: 5. Germline V gene sequence: CDR1 MNHEY, CDR2 SVGAGI. This CDR3 has 15 amino acids.

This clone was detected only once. This chain's CDR3 is CASSFRLRRPDVEAFF. CDR3 DNA sequence: TGTGCCAGCAGTTTTAGATTAAGGAGACCTGATGTTGAAGCTTTCTTT. The gene calls are TRBV27 and TRBJ1-1; D gene ambiguous. Per germline, CDR1 MNHEY and CDR2 SMNVEV (reference sequence). V was clipped by 3 bases and J by 7 bases, with 21 bases between them. The CDR3 consists of 16 residues.

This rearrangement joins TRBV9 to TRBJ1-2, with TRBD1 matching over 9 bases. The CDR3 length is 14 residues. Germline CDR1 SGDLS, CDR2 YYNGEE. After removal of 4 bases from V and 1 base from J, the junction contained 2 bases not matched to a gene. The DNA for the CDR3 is TGTGCCAGCAGCAAGGGACAGGGTAACTATGGCTACACCTTC. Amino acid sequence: CASSKGQGNYGYTF.